This TCR beta chain appears in the sequencing data of a study of cytomegalovirus exposure and HLA in healthy donors. Overall study results and limits: HLA alleles showed associations with approximately 15,000 TCR beta sequences in a later analysis, at a 0.05 false discovery rate. When presence/absence was analysed, sequencing depth was taken to be roughly uniform across donors.

The germline CDR1 and CDR2 sequences are SGHRS and YFSETQ. The CDR3 is made up of 13 amino acids. Trimming shortened V by 7 bases and J by 7 bases, and 18 bases separated the two germline ends. About this clone itself: Its antigen is unidentified.

Use of 60 Vbeta and 13 Jbeta primers characterized the PCR. Method: immunoSEQ multiplex PCR; TCRdb's copy keeps in-frame clones and lacks some. The data hold over 50,000 clones, with approximately 64% observed a single time. Though nominally healthy at sampling, donors likely had unrecorded immune exposures. The V gene is TRBV5-1, the J gene TRBJ2-7; D might be TRBD1 (6 bases). The source material was PBMCs. This receptor was identified in a man aged 35-49 years in good health and CMV-seropositive. Here the CDR3 DNA reads TGCGCCAGCGGACCGGGACAAGCGCTTGAGCAGTACTTC. Amino acid sequence: CASGPGQALEQYF.